This TCR beta chain came from a study of T cell responses to AZD1222 COVID-19 vaccine (dated by TCRdb to about 2021). Notes on the research overall: AZD1222 recipients with second doses at about 4 weeks or about 12 weeks were pooled, because spike-specific TCR depth and breadth did not differ between schedules. A total of 230 to 250 trial participants underwent TCR sequencing, of whom roughly 210 had received two doses of AZD1222 and roughly 26 had received two doses of the MenACWY control vaccine. Trial participants were enrolled by age into 18-55, 56-69 and 70-plus year subgroups, with approximately 150, 28 and 58 TCR-sequenced participants respectively. What the authors observed across the whole study: The 56-69-year group was small, and its depth increase did not reach significance, likely because of low power. Vaccine-associated CD4 TCRs spanned the whole spike protein, with dominant responses in regions 160-218 and 743-854. No day 14 peak-response samples were available, so repertoires were characterized only after the peak T cell response. Participants were mostly white British and included more females than males, and it was suggested by the authors that clonal diversity may have been underestimated. After two AZD1222 doses, both the breadth and the depth of spike-specific TCRs were significantly higher than at day 0 and than in MenACWY recipients. Epitopes outside the regions mutated in the B.1.351 and B.1.1.7 variants were reportedly recognized by nearly half of the unique spike-specific TCRs. Only six AZD1222 recipients were SARS-CoV-2 seropositive at baseline, limiting conclusions about previously exposed vaccinees.

Spanning cysteine to phenylalanine, the CDR3 consists of 14 amino acids. Just the 42-base CDR3 DNA is kept, in frame starting at base 1. Relative to germline, V is missing 8 bases and J is missing 9 bases, with 13 bases of the junction outside any gene match. CDR1 and CDR2 are read off the germline V gene as SGHTA and FQGNSA. With regard to this clone: The target of this receptor is not known. Per-nucleotide qualities are absent, and no much larger clonotype sits a single base away.

The CDR3 regions of human TCRbeta chains were subjected to immunosequencing. Concerning the study's data processing: Repertoire TCRs were matched against a reference library of SARS-CoV-2-specific TCRs generated with the MIRA antigen-specificity platform. Breadth meant the fraction of unique TCRs that were SARS-CoV-2-associated, whereas depth meant the fraction of total T cells that were SARS-CoV-2-associated. Using the MIRA data, every spike-specific TCR was mapped to the spike region that the TCR reacted to and assigned to either a CD4 or a CD8 class. Log10-transformed breadth and depth values were compared by one-way ANOVA with Sidak's multiple comparisons tests. TCRdb took over this immuneACCESS table, retaining in-frame rearrangements with V and J assigned. Such tables are incomplete; in checked studies, under half of the missing clones stem from an unresolved V gene, and the remainder is unexplained. The V and J calls and clone size are taken from that table; D and trimming were inferred from the DNA. Within this sample are roughly 110,000 clones, with about 89% of them counted one time only. Of the sample, 6.5% to 8% falls within the top ten clones.

Taken with the paper, the label for time point translates to: baseline before first vaccination. The vaccinee samples were drawn from two UK trials, COV001 and COV002, one of which was a single-blind randomized controlled phase 2/3 trial testing AZD1222 (ChAdOx1 nCoV-19) in healthy adults. Trial participant PBMC samples were collected at day 0 and day 28 after the second dose for TCRbeta chain sequencing. This receptor was obtained from an adult in good health. Recombination joined TRBV7-2 with TRBJ2-1; TRBD2 agrees with 7 junctional bases. Sequenced material: peripheral blood, taken on day 0 of AZD1222 vaccination. The DNA reads TGTGCCAGCCTATACAAGCGGGACTCCGGTGAGCAGTTCTTC. Translated, it gives CASLYKRDSGEQFF. The full variable domain, completed from the reference TRBV7-2 and TRBJ2-1 proteins outside the CDR3, reads GAGVSQSPSNKVTEKGKDVELRCDPISGHTALYWYRQSLGQGLEFLIYFQGNSAPDKSGLPSDRFSAERTGGSVSTLTIQRTQQEDSAVYLCASLYKRDSGEQFFGPGTRLTVL.